This is a list of T cell receptor beta chains from one sample in a study of blood T cell repertoires in COVID-19. The assay was immunoSEQ multiplex PCR, and TCRdb's table has in-frame clones only and misses some. Of 200,000 to 250,000 clones listed, 80% were seen once; the top ten hold over 10%. The specimen sequenced was peripheral blood. The receptor source for this set is a human donor in a cohort sampled during active COVID-19. The CDR3 runs from the conserved cysteine through the conserved F or W. The D gene is left open where the match is weak. The listing skips clone size in some rows; elsewhere it reads once, few, many or a size class.

TRBJ2-3	TRBV6-2/TRBV6-3	many	NA	CASSYGGAQDTQYF	TGTGCCAGCAGTTACGGAGGGGCACAAGATACGCAGTATTTT
TRBJ1-2	TRBV10-3	NA	NA	CAISVGGADNYGYTF	TGTGCCATCAGTGTGGGGGGGGCGGATAACTATGGCTACACCTTC
TRBJ1-6	TRBV6-5	NA	TRBD1	CASTPRTGFMPLHF	TGTGCCAGCACCCCAAGGACAGGGTTCATGCCCCTCCACTTT
TRBJ2-3	TRBV6-6	NA	TRBD1	CASSYSGQGAGDTQYF	TGTGCCAGCAGTTACTCGGGACAGGGGGCAGGTGATACGCAGTATTTT
TRBJ2-1	TRBV6-1	few	NA	CASSEAGGPYEQFF	TGTGCCAGCAGTGAAGCGGGGGGGCCTTATGAGCAGTTCTTC
TRBJ2-3	TRBV12-3/TRBV12-4	once	NA	CASSFITDTQYF	TGTGCCAGCAGTTTTATAACAGATACGCAGTATTTT
TRBJ2-7	TRBV5-6	NA	TRBD1	CASSDRTGGPPYEQYF	TGTGCCAGCAGTGATAGAACAGGGGGCCCCCCCTACGAGCAGTACTTC
TRBJ1-1	TRBV5-5	NA	NA	CASSFWGQTEAFF	TGTGCCAGCAGCTTTTGGGGGCAAACTGAAGCTTTCTTT
TRBJ1-5	TRBV7-8	NA	TRBD1	CASSFDRVGQPQHF	TGTGCCAGCAGCTTTGACAGGGTAGGCCAGCCCCAGCATTTT
TRBJ1-1	TRBV6-2/TRBV6-3	NA	NA	CASSYPPVNTEAFF	TGTGCCAGCAGTTACCCACCGGTGAACACTGAAGCTTTCTTT
TRBJ2-1	TRBV5-1	once	TRBD1	CASSLGGQATYNEQFF	TGCGCCAGCAGCTTGGGGGGACAGGCTACCTACAATGAGCAGTTCTTC